These T cell receptor beta chains were read from a single sample in a study of cytomegalovirus exposure and HLA in healthy donors. Produced via immunoSEQ multiplex PCR; TCRdb's table is partial and in-frame only. Seen here are under 100,000 clones, more than 70% observed once, and the top ten hold around 2.8%. The sequenced material came from PBMCs. These receptors all come from a man aged 40-49 years in good health and CMV-seronegative. Each CDR3 is given with its conserved first and last residue. D genes are given only for firm matches. Clone size is given for some rows only: seen once, a few or many times, or a class if the clone is expanded.

CDR3 | DNA | J | V | size | D
CASSLQGRNEQFF | TGTGCCAGCAGCTTACAGGGTCGGAATGAGCAGTTCTTC | TRBJ2-1 | TRBV7-2 | NA | NA
CASSYDRYGGSFDEQFF | TGTGCCAGCAGTTACGACCGCTACGGGGGATCGTTTGATGAGCAGTTCTTC | TRBJ2-1 | TRBV27 | NA | NA
CASSFMRGANEQFF | TGTGCCAGCAGCTTTATGCGGGGGGCCAATGAGCAGTTCTTC | TRBJ2-1 | TRBV7-2 | NA | TRBD2
CSVVTGNSNQPQHF | TGCAGCGTCGTGACAGGGAATAGCAATCAGCCCCAGCATTTT | TRBJ1-5 | TRBV29-1 | NA | TRBD1
CASSQDPGAGLVTDTQYF | TGCGCCAGCAGCCAAGACCCGGGCGCGGGGCTCGTCACAGATACGCAGTATTTT | TRBJ2-3 | TRBV4-3 | NA | NA
CASRVGAGLMNTEAFF | TGTGCCAGCAGGGTCGGTGCAGGGCTGATGAACACTGAAGCTTTCTTT | TRBJ1-1 | TRBV2 | NA | NA
CASSFEQGSESPHEQYF | TGTGCCAGCAGTTTTGAGCAGGGTAGTGAGTCCCCCCACGAGCAGTACTTC | TRBJ2-7 | TRBV28 | NA | NA
CASSLIRAGDTQYF | TGTGCCAGCAGCTTAATTCGAGCAGGGGATACGCAGTATTTT | TRBJ2-3 | TRBV7-2 | NA | NA
CASSLAGVAGGYEQYF | TGTGCCAGCAGCTTAGCGGGGGTAGCGGGGGGCTACGAGCAGTACTTC | TRBJ2-7 | TRBV7-9 | NA | TRBD2
CARSSYNTGDSYNEQFF | TGTGCCAGAAGCTCCTACAACACAGGGGACTCCTACAATGAGCAGTTCTTC | TRBJ2-1 | TRBV5-3 | NA | TRBD1
CASSPRGRGATNEKLFF | TGCGCCAGCAGCCCCCGGGGCAGGGGCGCAACTAATGAAAAACTGTTTTTT | TRBJ1-4 | TRBV4-3 | NA | NA
CASGLDRVWYEQYF | TGTGCTAGTGGTCTCGACAGGGTGTGGTACGAGCAGTACTTC | TRBJ2-7 | TRBV12-5 | NA | TRBD1
CASSLSDSYGYTF | TGCGCCAGCAGCTTAAGCGACAGCTATGGCTACACCTTC | TRBJ1-2 | TRBV5-1 | NA | NA
CASSYESGINEKLFF | TGTGCCAGCAGTTACGAATCAGGGATCAATGAAAAACTGTTTTTT | TRBJ1-4 | TRBV6-5 | few | NA
CASRGLAGETNEQFF | TGTGCCAGCCGGGGACTAGCGGGGGAGACAAATGAGCAGTTCTTC | TRBJ2-1 | TRBV6-1 | few | TRBD2
CASGRSNYGYTF | TGTGCCAGCGGCCGGAGTAACTATGGCTACACCTTC | TRBJ1-2 | TRBV7-6 | NA | NA
CASSYGSSSATDTQYF | TGTGCCAGCAGCTACGGTTCGTCTAGCGCCACAGATACGCAGTATTTT | TRBJ2-3 | TRBV5-4 | NA | NA
CASSPFGIRQGARTEAFF | TGTGCCAGCAGTCCCTTTGGGATCCGACAGGGGGCGAGGACTGAAGCTTTCTTT | TRBJ1-1 | TRBV27 | few | TRBD1
CAWSGRGARGQPQHF | TGTGCCTGGAGTGGGAGGGGCGCGCGAGGTCAGCCCCAGCATTTT | TRBJ1-5 | TRBV30 | once | NA
CASQGRLANYGYTF | TGTGCCTCCCAGGGCAGGTTAGCTAACTATGGCTACACCTTC | TRBJ1-2 | TRBV10-3 | NA | NA
CASTSATGNTEAFF | TGTGCCAGTACCTCCGCGACAGGGAACACTGAAGCTTTCTTT | TRBJ1-1 | TRBV19 | NA | NA
CASSELRGPGDTQYF | TGTGCCAGCAGTGAACTGCGGGGTCCAGGAGATACGCAGTATTTT | TRBJ2-3 | TRBV6-1 | NA | NA
CASSDRVNSPLHF | TGTGCCAGCAGCGACAGGGTCAATTCACCCCTCCACTTT | TRBJ1-6 | TRBV5-6 | NA | TRBD1
CAGCSGSSGNTIYF | TGTGCCGGATGCTCAGGGTCCTCTGGAAACACCATATATTTT | TRBJ1-3 | TRBV28 | NA | NA
CSALPRDGTNYGYTF | TGCAGCGCTCTCCCGCGGGACGGTACCAACTATGGCTACACCTTC | TRBJ1-2 | TRBV29-1 | NA | NA
CASRTGGDAEAFF | TGTGCCAGCAGAACCGGGGGGGATGCTGAAGCTTTCTTT | TRBJ1-1 | TRBV28 | NA | NA
CASNTGDNEQFF | TGTGCCAGCAATACAGGAGACAATGAGCAGTTCTTC | TRBJ2-1 | TRBV27 | NA | NA
CSARDQGELFF | TGCAGTGCTAGAGATCAGGGGGAGCTGTTTTTT | TRBJ2-2 | TRBV20-1 | NA | NA
CASRPPGRDTGELFF | TGTGCCAGTAGACCCCCGGGGAGGGACACCGGGGAGCTGTTTTTT | TRBJ2-2 | TRBV19 | NA | TRBD2
CASSIDRMTGSNYGYTF | TGTGCCAGTAGTATAGATCGGATGACAGGGTCTAACTATGGCTACACCTTC | TRBJ1-2 | TRBV19 | once | TRBD1
CATSRSWASSENSPLHF | TGTGCCACCAGCAGATCCTGGGCCTCCTCAGAAAATTCACCCCTCCACTTT | TRBJ1-6 | TRBV15 | NA | NA
CASSFRGLTNEQFF | TGTGCCAGCAGTTTTAGGGGTCTCACCAATGAGCAGTTCTTC | TRBJ2-1 | TRBV28 | NA | NA
CASSEGTGSPLHF | TGTGCCAGCAGTGAAGGGACAGGTTCACCCCTCCACTTT | TRBJ1-6 | TRBV6-1 | NA | TRBD1
CASSQASGQAYEQYF | TGCGCCAGCAGCCAAGCTTCGGGACAGGCCTACGAGCAGTACTTC | TRBJ2-7 | TRBV4-3 | few | TRBD1
CSVAGGRDTQYF | TGCAGCGTTGCGGGGGGACGGGATACGCAGTATTTT | TRBJ2-3 | TRBV29-1 | NA | TRBD2
CASRRTPLNTEAFF | TGTGCCAGCAGGAGGACACCCCTGAACACTGAAGCTTTCTTT | TRBJ1-1 | TRBV6-5 | few | NA
CAISEDRGVDEQYF | TGTGCCATCAGTGAGGACAGGGGCGTGGACGAGCAGTACTTC | TRBJ2-7 | TRBV10-3 | NA | TRBD1
CASRSQGDGGYTF | TGTGCCAGCAGGTCACAGGGGGATGGGGGCTACACCTTC | TRBJ1-2 | TRBV9 | NA | TRBD1
CASSPRGKNTGELFF | TGTGCCAGCAGCCCCCGGGGAAAGAACACCGGGGAGCTGTTTTTT | TRBJ2-2 | TRBV7-2 | NA | NA
CASSWGQANYGYTF | TGTGCCAGCAGCTGGGGACAGGCTAACTATGGCTACACCTTC | TRBJ1-2 | TRBV6-5 | NA | TRBD1
CASSFRQDGYTF | TGTGCCAGCAGCTTTCGACAGGATGGCTACACCTTC | TRBJ1-2 | TRBV7-9 | few | NA
CASSFDRGPSYEQYF | TGTGCCAGCAGCTTCGACAGGGGACCGTCCTACGAGCAGTACTTC | TRBJ2-7 | TRBV7-3 | few | TRBD1
CASSSRDRGGYTF | TGTGCCAGCAGCTCACGGGACAGGGGGGGCTACACCTTC | TRBJ1-2 | TRBV7-3 | NA | TRBD1
CASTQSSVVFF | TGTGCCAGCACCCAATCGAGCGTAGTGTTTTTT | TRBJ1-4 | TRBV2 | NA | NA
CASSPGTSGGVKDEQFF | TGTGCCAGCAGCCCCGGGACTAGCGGGGGGGTCAAGGATGAGCAGTTCTTC | TRBJ2-1 | TRBV7-3 | NA | TRBD2
CASSLGLGWGGEQYF | TGTGCCAGCAGCTTAGGCCTCGGCTGGGGAGGGGAGCAGTACTTC | TRBJ2-7 | TRBV7-2 | NA | TRBD2
CSSSPRPGRGAPGNTIYF | TGTTCCAGCAGCCCCCGCCCCGGGCGGGGGGCGCCTGGAAACACCATATATTTT | TRBJ1-3 | TRBV7-9 | NA | NA
CASTGGSSGANVLTF | TGTGCCAGTACTGGCGGAAGCTCTGGGGCCAACGTCCTGACTTTC | TRBJ2-6 | TRBV19 | once | NA
CASSQESREGYQPQHF | TGCGCCAGCAGCCAAGAATCCAGGGAGGGATATCAGCCCCAGCATTTT | TRBJ1-5 | TRBV4-1 | NA | NA
CASSLTAGRGYEQYF | TGCGCCAGCAGCTTGACGGCAGGTAGGGGCTACGAGCAGTACTTC | TRBJ2-7 | TRBV5-1 | NA | NA
CASSRTDRAPGGYTF | TGTGCCAGTAGCCGGACAGACAGAGCACCAGGGGGCTACACCTTC | TRBJ1-2 | TRBV19 | NA | NA
CAISEEYRGKQYF | TGTGCCATCAGTGAGGAATACAGGGGTAAACAGTACTTC | TRBJ2-7 | TRBV10-3 | NA | TRBD1
CASSIAGVTGELFF | TGTGCCAGTAGTATAGCCGGGGTGACCGGGGAGCTGTTTTTT | TRBJ2-2 | TRBV19 | NA | NA
CASSIDRGADTQYF | TGTGCCAGCAGCATAGACAGGGGCGCAGATACGCAGTATTTT | TRBJ2-3 | TRBV7-9 | NA | TRBD1
CASSLGDRDSEAFF | TGTGCCAGCAGCTTGGGGGACAGGGACTCTGAAGCTTTCTTT | TRBJ1-1 | TRBV5-5 | NA | TRBD1
CASSLALGKETQYF | TGTGCCAGCAGTTTAGCTCTCGGGAAGGAGACCCAGTACTTC | TRBJ2-5 | TRBV27 | NA | NA
CASSTRGRYTGELFF | TGTGCCAGCAGTACCAGGGGGCGATACACCGGGGAGCTGTTTTTT | TRBJ2-2 | TRBV27 | NA | TRBD1
CASRLVGEKNTEAFF | TGTGCCAGCAGATTGGTTGGGGAGAAGAACACTGAAGCTTTCTTT | TRBJ1-1 | TRBV5-4 | NA | NA
CAWSVPVGGSYNEQFF | TGTGCCTGGAGTGTACCGGTGGGGGGCTCCTACAATGAGCAGTTCTTC | TRBJ2-1 | TRBV30 | NA | NA